This TCR beta chain was profiled in a study of a mutant IDH1 vaccine in newly diagnosed glioma (TCRdb year 2021). Regarding the research as a whole: Eight vaccinations were administered to patients in weeks 1, 3, 5, 7, 11, 15, 19 and 23, corresponding to visits V03 through V10. Peripheral blood was collected at six visits: V03 (baseline), V05, V07, V10, V12 and V13. The approximately 33 treated patients were roughly 62% male and around 38% female, with a mean age of approximately 40 years. Prior to enrollment, standard therapy consisting of radiotherapy alone, temozolomide alone, or radiochemotherapy with temozolomide had been administered to patients, with the combination being received by most patients. For exploratory analyses, longitudinal TCRB deep sequencing was carried out in 25 treated patients wherever samples were available. Vaccination began 4-6 weeks after radiotherapy alone, or alongside temozolomide cycles in the chemotherapy-containing groups.

The full study reports these points: Immune responses induced by the vaccine were seen in approximately 93% of patients across multiple MHC alleles. No apparent relationship was observed between pseudoprogression and alterations in the top peripheral T cell clonotypes detected by TCRB sequencing. The authors stated that sample limitations prevented analyses of patient blood samples from being reproduced. Selection of PBMC samples for TCRB deep sequencing was based on availability.

Receptors were amplified or captured by the immunoSEQ multiplex PCR assay. Following the manufacturer's protocol, the hsTCRB Kit was used to amplify rearranged TCR beta chain sequences. An Illumina MiSeq was used to sequence the TCRB libraries. The paper's data handling went like this. Demultiplexing, trimming and gene mapping were performed with the kit vendor's proprietary platform. This is the immuneACCESS table as TCRdb keeps it, with only in-frame sequences that have V and J called. A part of the clones is gone; compared with another copy, unresolved V genes explain less than half, and the rest is unexplained. V and J calls and clone size follow that table, whereas D and trimming were derived from the DNA. Here the sample has roughly 61,000 clones; about 80% occur a single time. The top ten clonotypes cover 5.9% of the sample. Per the publication, the time point label means: week 11, during vaccination. Each vaccine dose was 300 ug of a 20-mer mutant IDH1 peptide in Montanide, given subcutaneously with topical imiquimod. Newly diagnosed WHO grade 3 or 4 IDH1-mutant astrocytomas showing loss of nuclear ATRX were present in the donors. The samples were drawn from NOA16, a multicentre, single-arm, open-label phase I trial in Germany that tested a mutant IDH1 peptide vaccine in humans for the first time. Genomic DNA for TCRB sequencing was isolated from EDTA blood with the DNeasy Blood and Tissue Kit.

The CDR3 spans 13 residues, from the cysteine through the phenylalanine. Of the read, only the CDR3 DNA is kept; its 39 bases are in frame from base 1. As encoded in the germline V gene, CDR1 is SGHNT while CDR2 is YENEEA. V is pared back by 0 bases and J by 2 bases, with 4 bases lying between the germline termini. This clone was seen once. The specificity of this receptor is unknown. There are no base qualities to consult, and no much larger clone falls within one base. Sequences were derived from PBMCs, sampled from a glioma patient whose treatment included an IDH1 peptide vaccine. The receptor's source is a man aged 50 to 60 with glioma. This sequence uses TRBV11-3 and TRBJ1-2; the D gene identity is not certain. CDR3 loop: CASSLELNYGYTF. The nucleotide sequence reads as follows: TGTGCCAGCAGCTTAGAATTGAACTATGGCTACACCTTC.